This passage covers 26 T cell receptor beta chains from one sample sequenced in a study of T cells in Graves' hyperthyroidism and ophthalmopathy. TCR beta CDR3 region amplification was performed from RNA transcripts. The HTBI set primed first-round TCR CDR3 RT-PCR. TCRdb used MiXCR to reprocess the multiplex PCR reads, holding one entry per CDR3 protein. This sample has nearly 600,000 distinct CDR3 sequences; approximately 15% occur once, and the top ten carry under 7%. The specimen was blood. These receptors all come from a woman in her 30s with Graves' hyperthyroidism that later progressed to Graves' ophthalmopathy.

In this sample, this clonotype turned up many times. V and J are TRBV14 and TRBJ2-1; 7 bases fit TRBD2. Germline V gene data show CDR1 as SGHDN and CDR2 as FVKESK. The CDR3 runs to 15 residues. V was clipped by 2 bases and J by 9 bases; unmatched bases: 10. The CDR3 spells CASSQPGLLLGEQFF. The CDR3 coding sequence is TGTGCCAGCAGCCAACCGGGACTACTTTTAGGTGAGCAGTTCTTC.

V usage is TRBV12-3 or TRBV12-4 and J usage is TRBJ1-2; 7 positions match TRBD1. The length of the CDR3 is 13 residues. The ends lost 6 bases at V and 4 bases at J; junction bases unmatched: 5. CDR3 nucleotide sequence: TGTGCCAGCAGACTCGGGACAGCCTATGGCTACACCTTC. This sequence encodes CASRLGTAYGYTF.

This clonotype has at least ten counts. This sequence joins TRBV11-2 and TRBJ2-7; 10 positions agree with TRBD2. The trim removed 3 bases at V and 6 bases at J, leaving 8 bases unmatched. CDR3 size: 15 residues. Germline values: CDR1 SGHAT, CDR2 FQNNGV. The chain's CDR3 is CASSFLAGDQGEQYF. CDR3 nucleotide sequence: TGTGCCAGCAGCTTCCTAGCGGGAGATCAAGGCGAGCAGTACTTC.

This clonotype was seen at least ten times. The CDR3 loop is CASSPTWQGVYGYTF. CDR3 nucleotide sequence: TGTGCCAGCAGCCCAACGTGGCAGGGGGTCTATGGCTACACCTTC. The chain combines TRBV27 with TRBJ1-2, with 7 bases lining up with TRBD1. CDR1 MNHEY and CDR2 SMNVEV come from the germline V gene (reference sequence). J gave up 4 bases and V 6 bases, and 11 bases lay outside the gene matches. This CDR3 region has 15 residues.

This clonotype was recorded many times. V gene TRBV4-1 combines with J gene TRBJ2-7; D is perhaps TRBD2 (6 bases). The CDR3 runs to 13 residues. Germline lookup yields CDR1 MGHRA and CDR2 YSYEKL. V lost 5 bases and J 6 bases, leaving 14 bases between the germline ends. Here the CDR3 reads CASSLDIGGEQYF. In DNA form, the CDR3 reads TGCGCCAGCAGCTTGGACATCGGGGGCGAGCAGTACTTC.

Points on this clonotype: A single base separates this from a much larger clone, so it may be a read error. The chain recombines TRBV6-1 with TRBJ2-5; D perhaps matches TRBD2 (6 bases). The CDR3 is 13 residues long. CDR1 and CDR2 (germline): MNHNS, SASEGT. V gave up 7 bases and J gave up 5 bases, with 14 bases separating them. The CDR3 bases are TGTGCCAGCATAGGGTTGGAGGGGGAGACCCAGTACTTC. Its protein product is CASIGLEGETQYF.

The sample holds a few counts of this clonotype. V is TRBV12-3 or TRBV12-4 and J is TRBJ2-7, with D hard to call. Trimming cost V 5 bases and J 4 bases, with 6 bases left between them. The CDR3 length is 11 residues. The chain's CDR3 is CASSIMYEQYF. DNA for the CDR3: TGTGCCAGCAGTATAATGTACGAGCAGTACTTC.

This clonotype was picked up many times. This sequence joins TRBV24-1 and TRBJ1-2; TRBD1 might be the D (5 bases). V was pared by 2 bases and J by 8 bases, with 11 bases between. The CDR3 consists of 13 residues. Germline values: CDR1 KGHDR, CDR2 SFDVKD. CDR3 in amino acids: CATSDYGGGGYTF. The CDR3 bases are TGTGCCACCAGTGATTACGGCGGGGGAGGCTACACCTTC.

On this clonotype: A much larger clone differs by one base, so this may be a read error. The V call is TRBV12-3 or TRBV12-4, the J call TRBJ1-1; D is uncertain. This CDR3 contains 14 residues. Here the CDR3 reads CANSGLRDATEAFF. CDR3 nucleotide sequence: TGTGCCAACAGTGGCTTGAGGGATGCCACTGAAGCTTTCTTT.

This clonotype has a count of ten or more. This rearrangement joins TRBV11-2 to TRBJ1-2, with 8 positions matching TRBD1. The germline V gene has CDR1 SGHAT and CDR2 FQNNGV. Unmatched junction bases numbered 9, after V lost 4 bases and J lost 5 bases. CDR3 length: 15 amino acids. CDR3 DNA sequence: TGTGCCAGCAGCTCTAGACAGGGGCCTCTTTATGGCTACACCTTC. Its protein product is CASSSRQGPLYGYTF.

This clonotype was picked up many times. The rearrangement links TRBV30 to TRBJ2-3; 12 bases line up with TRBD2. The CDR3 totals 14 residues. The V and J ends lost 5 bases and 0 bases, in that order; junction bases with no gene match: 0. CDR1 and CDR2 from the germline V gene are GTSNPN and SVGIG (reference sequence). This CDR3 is CAWGTSGSTDTQYF. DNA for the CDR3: TGTGCCTGGGGGACTAGCGGGAGCACAGATACGCAGTATTTT.

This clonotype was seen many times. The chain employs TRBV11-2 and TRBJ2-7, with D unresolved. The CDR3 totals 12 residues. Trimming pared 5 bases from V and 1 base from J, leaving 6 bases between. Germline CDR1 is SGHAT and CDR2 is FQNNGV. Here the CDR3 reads CASSGLSYEQYF. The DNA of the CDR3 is TGTGCCAGCAGCGGGTTGTCCTACGAGCAGTACTTC.

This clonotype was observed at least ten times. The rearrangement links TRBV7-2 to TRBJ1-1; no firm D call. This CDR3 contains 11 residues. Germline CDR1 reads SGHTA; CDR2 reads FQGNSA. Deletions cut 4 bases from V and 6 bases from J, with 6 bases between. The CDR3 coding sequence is TGTGCCAGCAGCTCCGGCGCTGAAGCTTTCTTT. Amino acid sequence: CASSSGAEAFF.

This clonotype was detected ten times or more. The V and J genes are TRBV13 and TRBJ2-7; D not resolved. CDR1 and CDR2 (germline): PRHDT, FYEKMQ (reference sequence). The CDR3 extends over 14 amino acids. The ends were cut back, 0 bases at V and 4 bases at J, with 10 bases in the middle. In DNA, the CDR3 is TGTGCCAGCAGCTTAGGTACCGCTATATACGAGCAGTACTTC. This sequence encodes CASSLGTAIYEQYF.

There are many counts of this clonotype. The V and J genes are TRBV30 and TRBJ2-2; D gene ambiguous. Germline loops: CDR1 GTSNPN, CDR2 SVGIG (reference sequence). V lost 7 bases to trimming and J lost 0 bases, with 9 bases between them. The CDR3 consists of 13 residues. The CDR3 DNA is TGTGCCTCCAGGCGCTCGAACACCGGGGAGCTGTTTTTT. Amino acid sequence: CASRRSNTGELFF.

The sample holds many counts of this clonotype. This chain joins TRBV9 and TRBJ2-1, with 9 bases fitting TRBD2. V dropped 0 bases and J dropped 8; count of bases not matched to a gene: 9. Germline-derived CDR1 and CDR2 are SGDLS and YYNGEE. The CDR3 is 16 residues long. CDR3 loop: CASSVEILAGPHEQFF. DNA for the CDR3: TGTGCCAGCAGCGTAGAAATCCTAGCGGGACCTCATGAGCAGTTCTTC.

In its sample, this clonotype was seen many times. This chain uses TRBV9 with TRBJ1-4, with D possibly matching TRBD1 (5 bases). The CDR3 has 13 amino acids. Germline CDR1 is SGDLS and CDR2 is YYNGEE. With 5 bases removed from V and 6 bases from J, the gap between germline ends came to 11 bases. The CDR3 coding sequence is TGTGCCAGCAGTACGGGGGGGGATGAAAAACTGTTTTTT. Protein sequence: CASSTGGDEKLFF.

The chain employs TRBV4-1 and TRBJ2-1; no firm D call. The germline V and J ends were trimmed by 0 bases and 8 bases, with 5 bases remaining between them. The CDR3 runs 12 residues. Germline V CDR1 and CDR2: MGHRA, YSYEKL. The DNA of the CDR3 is TGCGCCAGCAGCCAAGATTGGGATGAGCAGTTCTTC. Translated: CASSQDWDEQFF.

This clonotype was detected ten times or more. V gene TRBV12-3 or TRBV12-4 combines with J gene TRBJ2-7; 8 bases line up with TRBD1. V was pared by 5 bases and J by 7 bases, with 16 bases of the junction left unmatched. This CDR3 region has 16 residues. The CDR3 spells CASSPSSTGAWGEQYF. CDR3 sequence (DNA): TGTGCCAGCAGTCCCTCATCGACAGGGGCATGGGGGGAGCAGTACTTC.

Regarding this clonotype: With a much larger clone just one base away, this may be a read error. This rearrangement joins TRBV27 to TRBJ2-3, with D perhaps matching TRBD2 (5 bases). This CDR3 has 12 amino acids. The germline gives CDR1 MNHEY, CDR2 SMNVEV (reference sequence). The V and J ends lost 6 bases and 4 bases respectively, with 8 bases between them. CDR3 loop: CASRLVADTQYF. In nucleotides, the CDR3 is TGTGCCAGCAGACTAGTCGCAGATACGCAGTATTTT.

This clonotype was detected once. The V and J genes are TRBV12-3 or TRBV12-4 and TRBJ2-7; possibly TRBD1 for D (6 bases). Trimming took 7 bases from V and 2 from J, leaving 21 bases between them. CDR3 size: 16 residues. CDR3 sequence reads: CASNPHGTLWAYEQYF. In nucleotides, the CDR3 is TGTGCCAGCAACCCCCACGGGACACTTTGGGCCTACGAGCAGTACTTC.

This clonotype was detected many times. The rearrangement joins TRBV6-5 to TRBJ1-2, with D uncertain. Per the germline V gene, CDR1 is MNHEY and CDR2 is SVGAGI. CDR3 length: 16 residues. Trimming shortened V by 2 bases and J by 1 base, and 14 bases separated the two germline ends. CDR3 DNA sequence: TGTGCCAGCAGTTACCTCCAGGCAACCCTTAACTATGGCTACACCTTC. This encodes CASSYLQATLNYGYTF.

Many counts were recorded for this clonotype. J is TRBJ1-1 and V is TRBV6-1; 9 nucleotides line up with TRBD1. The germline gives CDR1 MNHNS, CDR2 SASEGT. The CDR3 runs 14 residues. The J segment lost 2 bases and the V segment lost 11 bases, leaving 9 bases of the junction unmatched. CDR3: CACRQGDGNTEAFF. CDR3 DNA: TGTGCCTGTAGACAGGGGGATGGAAACACTGAAGCTTTCTTT.

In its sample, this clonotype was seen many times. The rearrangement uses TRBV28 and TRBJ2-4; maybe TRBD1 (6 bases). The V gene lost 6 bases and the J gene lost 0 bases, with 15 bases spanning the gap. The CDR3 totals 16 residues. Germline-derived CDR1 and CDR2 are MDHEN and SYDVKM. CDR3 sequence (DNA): TGTGCCAGCAGCGCGAGGGGGTGGTCAGCCAAAAACATTCAGTACTTC. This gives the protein CASSARGWSAKNIQYF. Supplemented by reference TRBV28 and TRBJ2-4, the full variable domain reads DVKVTQSSRYLVKRTGEKVFLECVQDMDHENMFWYRQDPGLGLRLIYFSYDVKMKEKGDIPEGYSVSREKKERFSLILESASTNQTSMYLCASSARGWSAKNIQYFGAGTRLSVL.

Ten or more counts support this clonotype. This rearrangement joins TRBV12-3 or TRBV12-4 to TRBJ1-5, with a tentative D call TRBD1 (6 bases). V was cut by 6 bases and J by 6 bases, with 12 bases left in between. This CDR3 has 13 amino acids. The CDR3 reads CASSQGGGQPQHF. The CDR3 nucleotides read TGTGCCAGCAGCCAAGGGGGGGGTCAGCCCCAGCATTTT.

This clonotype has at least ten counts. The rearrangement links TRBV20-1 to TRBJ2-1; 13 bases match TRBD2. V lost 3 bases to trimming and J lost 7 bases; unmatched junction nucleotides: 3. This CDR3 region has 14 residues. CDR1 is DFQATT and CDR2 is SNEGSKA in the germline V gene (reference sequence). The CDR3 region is CSASGTSGKNEQFF. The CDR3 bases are TGCAGTGCTAGCGGGACTAGCGGGAAGAATGAGCAGTTCTTC.